The 30 T cell receptor beta chains presented below share a single source sample, sequenced in a study of breast tumors, draining lymph nodes, adjacent tissues. TCRdb analysed the multiplex PCR reads with MiXCR anew, one entry per CDR3 protein. The table records over 200,000 distinct CDR3 sequences, about a third of them present only once. Axillary draining lymph nodes of breast cancer patients supplied the node samples. Sequencing was done on a sample of axillary lymph node tissue. These receptor sequences come from a female donor with breast cancer. Some clones in this sample may be carry-over from other donors' samples.

This clonotype came up many times. This sequence joins TRBV11-2 and TRBJ2-7, with D tentatively TRBD1 (5 bases). Germline V gives CDR1 SGHAT, CDR2 FQNNGV. The CDR3 consists of 11 residues. V dropped 7 bases and J dropped 3 bases, with 7 bases sitting between them. CDR3 bases: TGTGCCAGCAACACAGGCTACGAGCAGTACTTC. This encodes CASNTGYEQYF.

This clonotype was detected many times. The chain links TRBV19 to TRBJ2-1; D is undetermined. Trimming shortened V by 3 bases and J by 8 bases, and 11 bases separated the two germline ends. Germline V gene data show CDR1 as LNHDA and CDR2 as SQIVND (reference sequence). The length of the CDR3 is 13 residues. CDR3 sequence reads: CASSITEVDEQFF. The DNA for the CDR3 is TGTGCCAGTAGTATTACTGAGGTAGATGAGCAGTTCTTC.

Many counts were recorded for this clonotype. A much larger clone differs by one base, so this may be a read error. The J gene is TRBJ2-1, the V gene TRBV6-4; TRBD2 might be the D (5 bases). This CDR3 spans 13 amino acids. V was cut by 5 bases and J by 7 bases, with 12 bases left in between. Germline CDR1 MRHNA, CDR2 SNTAGT. The CDR3 is CASSHDYGNEQFF. The CDR3 DNA sequence: TGTGCCAGCAGTCATGACTACGGGAATGAGCAGTTCTTC.

The sample holds many counts of this clonotype. The gene calls are TRBV4-3 and TRBJ2-7; TRBD1 agrees at 7 bases. J lost 5 bases, V lost 4 bases, and 5 bases had no gene match. The germline V gene has CDR1 LGHNA and CDR2 YSLEER. The CDR3 is 13 residues long. The DNA for the CDR3 is TGCGCCAGCAGCCTGGTAGGGGGCCACGAGCAGTACTTC. It translates to CASSLVGGHEQYF.

This clonotype was recorded many times. The gene calls are TRBV6-2 or TRBV6-3 and TRBJ2-1; D is undetermined. Germline V CDR1 and CDR2: MNHEY, SVGEGT. V lost 7 bases to trimming and J lost 3 bases, with 13 bases between them. The CDR3 runs 14 residues. The CDR3 spells CASKNSPIYNEQFF. In DNA form, the CDR3 reads TGTGCCAGCAAGAACAGCCCCATCTACAATGAGCAGTTCTTC.

Of note for this clonotype: The junction departs from the called germline gene at one end, perhaps through a read error. The J gene is TRBJ2-2, the V gene TRBV5-1; D might be TRBD1 or TRBD2, each matching 5 bases. Germline CDR1 and CDR2: SGHRS and YFSETQ. This CDR3 spans 13 amino acids. Here the CDR3 DNA reads TGCGCCAGCAGCTTTAGGGCTGACGGGGACCTGTTTTTT. Protein sequence: CASSFRADGDLFF.

This clonotype was detected many times. V is TRBV20-1 and J is TRBJ2-7, with D maybe TRBD2 (6 bases). Trimming stripped 5 bases from V and 0 bases from J, with 11 bases between. The CDR3 is 13 amino acids. The germline V gene has CDR1 DFQATT and CDR2 SNEGSKA (reference sequence). The CDR3 DNA reads as TGCAGTGCTCCAGCGGGTAGCTCCTACGAGCAGTACTTC. Translating gives CSAPAGSSYEQYF.

This clonotype was picked up many times. This chain joins TRBV5-1 and TRBJ2-7, with 8 bases matching TRBD1. Germline loops: CDR1 SGHRS, CDR2 YFSETQ. V shed 0 bases and J 5 bases; nucleotides not matched to a gene: 10. CDR3 size: 16 residues. The CDR3 reads CASSLAAGQGVHEQYF. The CDR3 bases are TGCGCCAGCAGCTTGGCCGCAGGACAGGGTGTCCACGAGCAGTACTTC.

The table lists this clonotype with many counts. The rearrangement links TRBV20-1 to TRBJ1-4, with 7 nucleotides matching TRBD1. With 0 bases clipped from V and 7 bases from J, the junction kept 2 bases outside the gene matches. CDR3 size: 13 residues. The germline V gene has CDR1 DFQATT and CDR2 SNEGSKA (reference sequence). CDR3 DNA sequence: TGCAGTGCTAGAGAAGGGGGCGGTGAAAAACTGTTTTTT. Translation gives CSAREGGGEKLFF.

The chain has TRBV6-1 and TRBJ2-5; D may be TRBD1 (5 bases). Germline CDR1 is MNHNS and CDR2 is SASEGT. This CDR3 has 14 residues. The ends were cut back, 5 bases at V and 7 bases at J, with 17 bases in the middle. This CDR3 is CASSQYGRVGTQYF. CDR3 DNA: TGTGCCAGCAGTCAATACGGCAGGGTGGGGACCCAGTACTTC.

In this sample, this clonotype turned up many times. DNA of the CDR3: TGTGCCACCAGTGATCAATTTTTGGATACGCAGTATTTT. This gives the protein CATSDQFLDTQYF. V and J are TRBV24-1 and TRBJ2-3; D remains ambiguous. In germline, CDR1 is KGHDR, CDR2 SFDVKD. There are 13 residues in the CDR3. V was shortened by 3 bases and J by 6 bases, with 9 bases between the two germline ends.

This clonotype has at least ten counts. The chain uses TRBV19 and TRBJ2-5; TRBD1 agrees at 7 bases. Germline loops: CDR1 LNHDA, CDR2 SQIVND (reference sequence). With 5 bases clipped from V and 4 bases from J, the junction kept 7 bases outside the gene matches. This CDR3 has 14 residues. The CDR3 is CASSQTPGGETQYF. Here the CDR3 DNA reads TGTGCCAGTAGTCAGACCCCAGGGGGAGAGACCCAGTACTTC.

This chain uses TRBV11-2 with TRBJ1-1; 8 nucleotides line up with TRBD1. Germline trimming cut 3 bases from V and 4 bases from J; bases unmatched to any gene: 1. CDR1 SGHAT and CDR2 FQNNGV come from the germline V gene. The CDR3 runs 13 residues. CDR3 coding DNA: TGTGCCAGCAGCTTGGACAGGGTCACTGAAGCTTTCTTT. This gives the protein CASSLDRVTEAFF.

There are many counts of this clonotype. V gene TRBV6-2 or TRBV6-3 combines with J gene TRBJ2-7; no clear D. The CDR3 is 13 amino acids. Germline values: CDR1 MNHEY, CDR2 SVGEGT. With 0 bases removed from V and 6 bases from J, the gap between germline ends came to 9 bases. CDR3: CASSYSMPFEQYF. The DNA for the CDR3 is TGTGCCAGCAGTTACTCGATGCCTTTCGAGCAGTACTTC.

At least ten counts were recorded for this clonotype. J is TRBJ2-2 and V is TRBV2; D not certain. Germline V gene data show CDR1 as SNHLY and CDR2 as FYNNEI. The CDR3 spans 13 residues. The V gene lost 6 bases and the J gene lost 4 bases, with 9 bases spanning the gap. The DNA of the CDR3 is TGTGCCAGCAGGGGAAGTGGCACCGGGGAGCTGTTTTTT. This codes for CASRGSGTGELFF.

This clonotype was seen many times. At one end the junction does not follow the germline gene, possibly because of a read error. The genes are TRBV20-1 and TRBJ1-2, with D unresolved. CDR1 DFQATT and CDR2 SNEGSKA come from the germline V gene (reference sequence). This CDR3 has 11 residues. The CDR3 bases are TGCAGTGCAAGAGCTCACTATGGCTACACCTTC. Residues: CSARAHYGYTF.

With respect to this clonotype: This may be a read error, as it is one base from a much larger clone. This chain links TRBV20-1 with TRBJ2-7; tentatively, D is TRBD2 (6 bases). V shed 4 bases and J shed 7 bases, with 20 bases lying between them. Germline CDR1 is DFQATT and CDR2 is SNEGSKA (reference sequence). The CDR3 is 14 amino acids. The CDR3 here is CSANQGLRDAEQYF. The CDR3 bases are TGCAGTGCTAACCAGGGACTGCGAGATGCGGAGCAGTACTTC.

This clonotype was detected ten times or more. The chain joins TRBV5-5 to TRBJ2-1; the match to TRBD2 covers 10 bases. The CDR3 is 16 amino acids. Trimming at V came to 2 bases and at J to 9 bases, leaving 11 bases not matched to a gene. Germline CDR1 is SGHKS and CDR2 is YYEKEE (reference sequence). CDR3 region: CASSFGTSVKGSEQFF. The CDR3 DNA sequence: TGTGCCAGCAGCTTCGGGACTAGCGTAAAGGGCAGTGAGCAGTTCTTC.

This clonotype was observed at least ten times. The V and J genes are TRBV10-3 and TRBJ2-5, with 11 bases aligning to TRBD2. J gave up 1 base and V 6 bases, and 4 bases lay outside the gene matches. The CDR3 is made up of 15 amino acids. Germline V gives CDR1 ENHRY, CDR2 SYGVKD. The CDR3 DNA follows: TGTGCCATCAGCGAAGGACTAGCGGGCCAAGAGACCCAGTACTTC. It specifies CAISEGLAGQETQYF.

This clonotype was seen ten or more times. J is TRBJ1-2 and V is TRBV20-1; 9 positions match TRBD1. Per germline, CDR1 DFQATT and CDR2 SNEGSKA (reference sequence). This CDR3 contains 13 residues. The J segment lost 3 bases and the V segment lost 5 bases, leaving 4 bases of the junction unmatched. The DNA for the CDR3 is TGCAGTGCTGAACAGGGGGCGGACTATGGCTACACCTTC. Its protein product is CSAEQGADYGYTF.

This clonotype was seen at least ten times. The J gene is TRBJ2-7, the V gene TRBV14; the match to TRBD2 covers 7 bases. The ends lost 5 bases at V and 1 base at J; junction bases unmatched: 8. Germline CDR1 SGHDN, CDR2 FVKESK. This CDR3 comprises 15 residues. The CDR3 DNA reads as TGTGCCAGCAGCACGACCGGGACTAAGTCCTACGAGCAGTACTTC. It specifies CASSTTGTKSYEQYF.

The V call is TRBV7-2, the J call TRBJ2-5, with a weak D call TRBD2 (6 bases). Germline CDR1 reads SGHTA; CDR2 reads FQGNSA. The CDR3 sequence is 13 residues long. V lost 9 bases to trimming and J lost 5 bases, with 16 bases between them. CDR3: CASSIGGWETQYF. The CDR3 bases are TGTGCCAGTAGTATTGGGGGGTGGGAGACCCAGTACTTC.

This clonotype was counted at least ten times. The chain links TRBV20-1 to TRBJ2-1; tentatively, D is TRBD2 (6 bases). Germline V gene data show CDR1 as DFQATT and CDR2 as SNEGSKA (reference sequence). V was clipped by 5 bases and J by 0 bases, with 14 bases between them. This CDR3 is built from 15 residues. The CDR3 bases are TGCAGTGCTGGGTCGGGGGTTAGCTCCTACAATGAGCAGTTCTTC. Amino acids: CSAGSGVSSYNEQFF.

In regard to this clonotype: The junction differs from germline at one of its ends, possibly a read error. The genes are TRBV7-9 and TRBJ2-3; D uncertain. This CDR3 has 14 amino acids. Per germline, CDR1 SEHNR and CDR2 FQNEAQ (reference sequence). In DNA form, the CDR3 reads TGTGCCAGCAGCCGTTTAGTACGCGCAGATACGCAATATTTT. This gives the protein CASSRLVRADTQYF.

Many counts were recorded for this clonotype. The chain recombines TRBV6-2 or TRBV6-3 with TRBJ2-5; TRBD1 is a possible D gene (6 bases). Between the trimmed V and J ends, which lost 0 bases and 7 bases, there was a span of 12 bases. Germline V gene data show CDR1 as MNHEY and CDR2 as SVGEGT. The CDR3 spans 14 residues. CDR3 residues: CASSYSRTVGTQYF. CDR3 sequence (DNA): TGTGCCAGCAGTTACTCAAGGACAGTGGGGACCCAGTACTTC.

Regarding this clonotype: The junction and the germline gene differ at one end; a read error may be behind it. The V and J genes are TRBV28 and TRBJ1-2, with TRBD1 matching over 8 bases. Per germline, CDR1 MDHEN and CDR2 SYDVKM. The CDR3 is 15 amino acids. The CDR3 sequence is CASLSAGGRGYGYAF. CDR3 coding DNA: TGTGCCAGCCTTTCCGCAGGGGGCCGAGGTTATGGCTACGCCTTC.

This clonotype came up a few times. A much larger clone lies one base from this, so it may be a read error. The V call is TRBV5-6, the J call TRBJ1-6; no definite D call. Germline V gene lookup returns CDR1 SGHDT and CDR2 YYEEEE. Trimming removed 1 base from V and 0 bases from J, with 8 bases in between. The CDR3 covers 16 residues. In DNA form, the CDR3 reads TGTGCCAGCAGCTTGTATGCGACCTCCTATAATTCACCCCTCCACTTT. The encoded protein is CASSLYATSYNSPLHF.

This clonotype was observed a handful of times. A single base separates this from a much larger clone, so it may be a read error. The gene calls are TRBV6-1 and TRBJ1-5; no firm D call. Trimming removed 5 bases from V and 3 bases from J, with 11 bases in between. The CDR3 totals 14 residues. CDR1 and CDR2 from the germline V gene are MNHNS and SASEGT. The CDR3 DNA reads as TGTGCCAGCAGTCAGTTAGGATACAATCAGCCCCAGCATTTT. It yields the protein CASSQLGYNQPQHF.

Comments on this clonotype: One base away lies a much larger clone, so this may be a sequencing read error. The chain links TRBV4-1 to TRBJ2-5; no clear D. The germline CDR1 and CDR2 sequences are MGHRA and YSYEKL. V was trimmed by 4 bases and J by 2 bases, leaving 17 bases between them. The CDR3 extends over 16 amino acids. The DNA of the CDR3 is TGCGCCAGCAGCCCCCAGTCCGCCCGGGCACAAGAGACCCAGTACTTC. This gives the protein CASSPQSARAQETQYF.

This clonotype was counted a single time. This chain links TRBV24-1 with TRBJ2-1; D possibly uses TRBD1 or TRBD2 (5 bases each). Germline V lookup: CDR1 KGHDR, CDR2 SFDVKD. The CDR3 has 17 residues. The V gene lost 2 bases and the J gene lost 2 bases, with 15 bases spanning the gap. CDR3: CATSDSFGRETYNEQFF. The DNA for the CDR3 is TGTGCCACCAGTGATTCTTTCGGCAGGGAGACCTACAATGAGCAGTTCTTC.